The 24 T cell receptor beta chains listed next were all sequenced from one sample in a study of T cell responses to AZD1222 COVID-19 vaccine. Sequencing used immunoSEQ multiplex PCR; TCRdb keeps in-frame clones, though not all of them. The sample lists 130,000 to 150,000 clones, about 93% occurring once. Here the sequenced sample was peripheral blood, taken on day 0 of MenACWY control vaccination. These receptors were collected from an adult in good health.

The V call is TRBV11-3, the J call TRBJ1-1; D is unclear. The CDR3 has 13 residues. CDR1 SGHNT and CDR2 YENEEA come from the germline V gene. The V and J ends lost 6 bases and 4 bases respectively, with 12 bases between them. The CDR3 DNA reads TGTGCCAGCAGTATCCGGGGAACCACTGAAGCTTTCTTT. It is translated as CASSIRGTTEAFF.

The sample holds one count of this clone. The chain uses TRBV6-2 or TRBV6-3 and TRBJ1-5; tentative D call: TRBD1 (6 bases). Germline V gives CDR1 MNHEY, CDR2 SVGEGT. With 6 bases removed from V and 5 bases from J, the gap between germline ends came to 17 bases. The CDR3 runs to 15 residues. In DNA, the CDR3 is TGTGCCAGCAGCCACGCGAGCGGGGGCGATCAGCCCCAGCATTTT. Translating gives CASSHASGGDQPQHF.

For the CDR3, the DNA is TGTGCCACCAGCAACCCGACCCGTCCGAACTATGGCTACACCTTC. Its translation is CATSNPTRPNYGYTF. The V and J genes are TRBV15 and TRBJ1-2, with D hard to call. Trimming pared 4 bases from V and 2 bases from J, leaving 14 bases between. Germline V gene sequence: CDR1 LNHNV, CDR2 YYDKDF (reference sequence). This CDR3 contains 15 residues. Complete variable domain (other parts from reference TRBV15 and TRBJ1-2): DAMVIQNPRYQVTQFGKPVTLSCSQTLNHNVMYWYQQKSSQAPKLLFHYYDKDFNNEADTPDNFQSRRPNTSFCFLDIRSPGLGDTAMYLCATSNPTRPNYGYTFGSGTRLTVV.

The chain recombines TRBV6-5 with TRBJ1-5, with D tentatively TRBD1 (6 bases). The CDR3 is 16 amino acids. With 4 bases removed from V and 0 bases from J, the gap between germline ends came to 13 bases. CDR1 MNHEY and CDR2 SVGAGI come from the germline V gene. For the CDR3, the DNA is TGTGCCAGCAGTTCCGGGACACCTTATAGCAATCAGCCCCAGCATTTT. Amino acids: CASSSGTPYSNQPQHF.

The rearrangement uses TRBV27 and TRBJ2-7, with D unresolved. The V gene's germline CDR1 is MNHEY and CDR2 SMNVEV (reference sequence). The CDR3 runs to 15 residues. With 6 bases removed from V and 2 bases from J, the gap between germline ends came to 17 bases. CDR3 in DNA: TGTGCCAGCAGCCTTACCGGGCCCTGGGCCTACGAGCAGTACTTC. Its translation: CASSLTGPWAYEQYF.

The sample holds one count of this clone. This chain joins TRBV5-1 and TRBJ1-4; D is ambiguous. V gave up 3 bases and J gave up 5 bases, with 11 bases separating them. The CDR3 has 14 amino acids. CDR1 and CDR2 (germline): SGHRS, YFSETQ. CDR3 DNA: TGCGCCAGCAGCTCAGGAGGTTCAAATGAAAAACTGTTTTTT. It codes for CASSSGGSNEKLFF.

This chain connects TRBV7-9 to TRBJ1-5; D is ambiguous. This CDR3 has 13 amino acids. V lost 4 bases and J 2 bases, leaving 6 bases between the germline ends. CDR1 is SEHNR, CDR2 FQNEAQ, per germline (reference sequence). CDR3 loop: CASSSYGNQPQHF. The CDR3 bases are TGTGCCAGCAGCTCCTATGGCAATCAGCCCCAGCATTTT.

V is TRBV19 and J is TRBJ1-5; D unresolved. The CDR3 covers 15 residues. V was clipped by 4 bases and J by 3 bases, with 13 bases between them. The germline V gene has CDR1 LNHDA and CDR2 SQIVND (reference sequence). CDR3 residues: CASSKRSSINQPQHF. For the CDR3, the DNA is TGTGCCAGTAGTAAAAGGTCCAGTATCAATCAGCCCCAGCATTTT.

Written as DNA, the CDR3 is TGCGCCAGCAGCGGGGACAGGGGTCCCTACGAGCAGTACTTC. Its translation: CASSGDRGPYEQYF. V usage is TRBV5-1 and J usage is TRBJ2-7, with TRBD1 identical over 10 bases. V lost 4 bases to trimming and J lost 2 bases; unmatched junction nucleotides: 3. The length of the CDR3 is 14 residues. Germline CDR1 SGHRS, CDR2 YFSETQ. Looking up the rest from reference TRBV5-1 and TRBJ2-7 gives the full variable domain: KAGVTQTPRYLIKTRGQQVTLSCSPISGHRSVSWYQQTPGQGLQFLFEYFSETQRNKGNFPGRFSGRQFSNSRSEMNVSTLELGDSALYLCASSGDRGPYEQYFGPGTRLTVT.

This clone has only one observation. The CDR3 DNA reads TGTGCCAGTCGCAAACAGAGCTCGGGGGAGACCCAGTACTTC. Its protein is CASRKQSSGETQYF. J is TRBJ2-5 and V is TRBV19; D perhaps matches TRBD2 (5 bases). V lost 8 bases, J lost 5 bases, and 18 bases lay in between. CDR1 is LNHDA, CDR2 SQIVND, per germline (reference sequence). The CDR3 is 14 residues long.

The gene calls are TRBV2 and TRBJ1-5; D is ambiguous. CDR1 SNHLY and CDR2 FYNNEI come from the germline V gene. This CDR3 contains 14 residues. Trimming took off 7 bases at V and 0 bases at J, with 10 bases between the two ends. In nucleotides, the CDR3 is TGTGCCAGCACGCGGCAGCCTAGCAATCAGCCCCAGCATTTT. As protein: CASTRQPSNQPQHF.

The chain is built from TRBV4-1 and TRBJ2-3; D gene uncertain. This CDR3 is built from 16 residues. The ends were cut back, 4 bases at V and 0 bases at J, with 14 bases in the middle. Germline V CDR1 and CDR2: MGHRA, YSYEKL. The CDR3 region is CASSLLSVTSTDTQYF. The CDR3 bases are TGCGCCAGCAGCCTCCTCAGCGTCACTAGCACAGATACGCAGTATTTT.

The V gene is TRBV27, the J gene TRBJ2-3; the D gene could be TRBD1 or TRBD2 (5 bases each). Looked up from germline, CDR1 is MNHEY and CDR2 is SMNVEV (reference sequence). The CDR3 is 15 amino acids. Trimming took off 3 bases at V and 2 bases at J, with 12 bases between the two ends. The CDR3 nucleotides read TGTGCCAGCAGTTTTAGGGGACGGGACACAGATACGCAGTATTTT. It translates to CASSFRGRDTDTQYF.

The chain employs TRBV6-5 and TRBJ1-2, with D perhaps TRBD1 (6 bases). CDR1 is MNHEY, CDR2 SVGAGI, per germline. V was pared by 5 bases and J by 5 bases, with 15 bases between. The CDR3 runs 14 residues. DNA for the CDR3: TGTGCCAGCAGTATGGTGGCAGGGGAGTATGGCTACACCTTC. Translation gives CASSMVAGEYGYTF.

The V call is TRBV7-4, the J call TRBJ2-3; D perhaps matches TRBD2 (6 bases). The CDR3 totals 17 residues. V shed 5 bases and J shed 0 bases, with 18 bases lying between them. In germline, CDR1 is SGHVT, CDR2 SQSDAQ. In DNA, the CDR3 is TGTGCCAGCAGCCCCAGATCAAGCGGGCCGAGCACAGATACGCAGTATTTT. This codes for CASSPRSSGPSTDTQYF.

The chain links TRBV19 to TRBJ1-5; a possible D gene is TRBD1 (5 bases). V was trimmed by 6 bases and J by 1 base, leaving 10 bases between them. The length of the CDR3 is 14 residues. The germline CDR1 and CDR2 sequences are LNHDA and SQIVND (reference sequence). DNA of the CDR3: TGTGCCAGTAGAGCTTGGGACAGCAATCAGCCCCAGCATTTT. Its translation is CASRAWDSNQPQHF.

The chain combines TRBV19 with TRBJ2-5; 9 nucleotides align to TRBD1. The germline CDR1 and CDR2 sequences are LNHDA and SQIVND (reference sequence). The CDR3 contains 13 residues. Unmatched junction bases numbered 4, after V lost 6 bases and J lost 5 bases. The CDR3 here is CASSRQGVETQYF. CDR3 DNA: TGTGCCAGTAGCCGACAGGGGGTGGAGACCCAGTACTTC.

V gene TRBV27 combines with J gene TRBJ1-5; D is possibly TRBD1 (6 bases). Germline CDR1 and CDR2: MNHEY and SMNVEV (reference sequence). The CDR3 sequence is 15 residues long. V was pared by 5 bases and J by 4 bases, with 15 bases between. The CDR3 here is CASSRGGRRNQPQHF. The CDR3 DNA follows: TGTGCCAGCAGTAGGGGGGGACGGAGGAATCAGCCCCAGCATTTT.

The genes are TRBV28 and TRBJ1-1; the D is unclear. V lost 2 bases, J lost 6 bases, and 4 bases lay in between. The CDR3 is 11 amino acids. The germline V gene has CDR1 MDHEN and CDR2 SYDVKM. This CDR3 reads CASSLDAEAFF. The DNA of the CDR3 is TGTGCCAGCAGTTTAGATGCTGAAGCTTTCTTT.

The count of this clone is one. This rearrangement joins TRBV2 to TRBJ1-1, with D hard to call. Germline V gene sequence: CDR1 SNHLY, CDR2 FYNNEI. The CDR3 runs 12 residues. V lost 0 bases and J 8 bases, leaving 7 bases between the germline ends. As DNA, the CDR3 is TGTGCCAGCAGTGAAGCGCGAAGAGAAGCTTTCTTT. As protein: CASSEARREAFF.

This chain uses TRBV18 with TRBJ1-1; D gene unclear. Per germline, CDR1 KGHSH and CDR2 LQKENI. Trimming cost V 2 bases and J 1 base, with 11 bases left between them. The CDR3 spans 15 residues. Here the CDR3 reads CASSPEPGGNTEAFF. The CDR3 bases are TGTGCCAGCTCACCAGAACCTGGCGGGAACACTGAAGCTTTCTTT.

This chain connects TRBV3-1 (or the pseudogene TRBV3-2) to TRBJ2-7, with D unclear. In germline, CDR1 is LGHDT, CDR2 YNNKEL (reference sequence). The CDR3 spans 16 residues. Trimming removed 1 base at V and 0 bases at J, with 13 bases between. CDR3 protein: CASSQGGVTISYEQYF. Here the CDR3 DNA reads TGTGCCAGCAGCCAAGGGGGTGTTACGATCTCCTACGAGCAGTACTTC.

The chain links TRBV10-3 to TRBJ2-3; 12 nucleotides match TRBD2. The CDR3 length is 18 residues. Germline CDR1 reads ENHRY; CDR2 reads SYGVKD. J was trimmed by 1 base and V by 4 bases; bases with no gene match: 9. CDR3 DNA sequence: TGTGCCATCAGTGGAAGGCTAGCGGGGGGGCAGCGCACAGATACGCAGTATTTT. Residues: CAISGRLAGGQRTDTQYF.

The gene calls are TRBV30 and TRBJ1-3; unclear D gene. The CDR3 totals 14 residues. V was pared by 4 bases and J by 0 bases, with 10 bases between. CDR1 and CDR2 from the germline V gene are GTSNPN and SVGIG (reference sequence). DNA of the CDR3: TGTGCCTGGACCCGAGGACTCTCTGGAAACACCATATATTTT. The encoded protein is CAWTRGLSGNTIYF.